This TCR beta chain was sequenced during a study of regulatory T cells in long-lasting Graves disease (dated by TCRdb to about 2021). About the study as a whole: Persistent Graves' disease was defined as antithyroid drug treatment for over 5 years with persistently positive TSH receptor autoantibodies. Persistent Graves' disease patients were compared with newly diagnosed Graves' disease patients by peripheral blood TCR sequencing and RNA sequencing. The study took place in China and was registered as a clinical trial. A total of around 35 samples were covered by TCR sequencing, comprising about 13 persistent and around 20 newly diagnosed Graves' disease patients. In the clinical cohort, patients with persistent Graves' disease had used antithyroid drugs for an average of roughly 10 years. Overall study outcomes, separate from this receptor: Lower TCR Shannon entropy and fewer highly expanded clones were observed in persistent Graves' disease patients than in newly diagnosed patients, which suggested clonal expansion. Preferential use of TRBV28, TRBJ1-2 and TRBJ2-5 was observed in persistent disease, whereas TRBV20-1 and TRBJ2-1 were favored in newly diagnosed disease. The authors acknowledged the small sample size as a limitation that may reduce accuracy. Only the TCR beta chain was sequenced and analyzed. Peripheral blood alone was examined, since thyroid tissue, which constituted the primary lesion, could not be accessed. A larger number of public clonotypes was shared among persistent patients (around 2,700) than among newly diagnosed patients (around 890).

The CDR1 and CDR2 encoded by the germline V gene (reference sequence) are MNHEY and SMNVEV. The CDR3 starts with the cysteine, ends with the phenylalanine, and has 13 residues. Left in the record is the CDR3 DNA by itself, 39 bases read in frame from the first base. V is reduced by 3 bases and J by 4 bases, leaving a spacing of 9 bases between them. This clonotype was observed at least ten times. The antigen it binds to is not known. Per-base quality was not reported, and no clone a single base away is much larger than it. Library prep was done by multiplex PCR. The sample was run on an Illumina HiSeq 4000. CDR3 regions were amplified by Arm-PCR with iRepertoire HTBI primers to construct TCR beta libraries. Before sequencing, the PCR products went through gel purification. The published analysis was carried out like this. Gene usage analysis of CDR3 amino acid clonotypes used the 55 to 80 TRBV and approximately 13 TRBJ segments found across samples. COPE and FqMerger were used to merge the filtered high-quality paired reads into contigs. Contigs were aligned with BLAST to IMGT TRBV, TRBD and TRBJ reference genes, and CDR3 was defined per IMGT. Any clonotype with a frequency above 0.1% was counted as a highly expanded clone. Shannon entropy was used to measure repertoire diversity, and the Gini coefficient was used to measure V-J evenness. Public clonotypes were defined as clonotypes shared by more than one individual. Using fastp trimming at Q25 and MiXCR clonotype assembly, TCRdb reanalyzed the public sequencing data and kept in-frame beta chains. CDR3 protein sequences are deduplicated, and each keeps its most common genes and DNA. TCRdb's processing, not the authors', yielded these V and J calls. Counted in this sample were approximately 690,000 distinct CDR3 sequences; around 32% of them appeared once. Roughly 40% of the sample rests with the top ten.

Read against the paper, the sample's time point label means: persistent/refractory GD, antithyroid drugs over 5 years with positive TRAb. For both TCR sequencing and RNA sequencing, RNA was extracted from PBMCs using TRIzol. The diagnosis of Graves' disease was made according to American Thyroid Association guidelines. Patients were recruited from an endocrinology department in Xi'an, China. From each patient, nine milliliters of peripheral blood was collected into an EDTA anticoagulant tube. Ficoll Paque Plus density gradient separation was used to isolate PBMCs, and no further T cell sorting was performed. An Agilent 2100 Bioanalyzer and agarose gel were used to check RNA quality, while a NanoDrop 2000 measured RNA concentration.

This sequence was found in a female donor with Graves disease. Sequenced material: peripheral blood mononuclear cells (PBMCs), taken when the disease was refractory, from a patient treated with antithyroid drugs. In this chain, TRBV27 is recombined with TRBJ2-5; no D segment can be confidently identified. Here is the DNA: TGTGCCAGCAGTTTTTCAGGTCGAGAGACCCAGTACTTC. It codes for CASSFSGRETQYF.